This is a list of T cell receptor beta chains from one sample in a study of early T cells in non-severe SARS-CoV-2 infection. TCRdb re-derived calls from the 5' RACE reads in MiXCR, one entry per CDR3 protein. The table shows around 50,000 distinct CDR3 sequences, with over 10% occurring only once. The sequencing input was whole blood. These receptors originate from an adult who was a healthcare worker with PCR-confirmed SARS-CoV-2 infection or an uninfected control (not recorded which). Each CDR3 is given with its conserved first and last residue. A D gene is named only where the DNA matches it firmly. Some rows have no size entry. The others give once, few or many, or a class for an expanded clone.

D gene	clone size	V gene	J gene	CDR3 DNA	CDR3 protein
.	few	TRBV10-1	TRBJ1-2	TGCGCCAGCAGGGGGGATGCTCTTGTCTATGACGGCTACACCTTC	CASRGDALVYDGYTF
.	.	TRBV21-1	TRBJ2-1	TGTGCCAGCAGCAAAGCGGGGGAGCGAAGCAATGAGCAGTTCTTC	CASSKAGERSNEQFF
.	.	TRBV5-4	TRBJ2-3	TGTGCCAGCAGCTTGCTAGGGCAGTCTCCCCGTACGCAGTATTTT	CASSLLGQSPRTQYF
.	few	TRBV18	TRBJ2-5	TGTGCCAGCTCACCGGCAGTCCGGGAGACCCAGTACTTC	CASSPAVRETQYF
TRBD2	many	TRBV2	TRBJ2-4	TGTGCCAGCAGTGCTACTAGCGGGAGGGGTAATCAGTACTTC	CASSATSGRGNQYF
TRBD1	many	TRBV9	TRBJ1-5	TGTGCCAGCAGCGTAGCTGGGACAGGGGTGGACAATCAGCCCCAGCATTTT	CASSVAGTGVDNQPQHF
.	few	TRBV29-1	TRBJ2-7	TGCAGCGTTGAAGGGGGGGTAGACGAGCAGTACTTC	CSVEGGVDEQYF
TRBD2	.	TRBV29-1	TRBJ2-3	TGCAGCGGGGAACTAGCGGGAGCGGGAGATACGCAGTATTTT	CSGELAGAGDTQYF
.	many	TRBV29-1	TRBJ2-1	TGCGTTACTGCCACCTACAATGAGCAGTTCTTC	CVTATYNEQFF
TRBD2	.	TRBV2	TRBJ2-1	TGTGCCAGCAGCCCCCCCCCTAGCGGGAGTTGCAATGAGCAGTTCTTC	CASSPPPSGSCNEQFF
.	.	TRBV24-1	TRBJ2-1	TGTGCCACCAGTGACCGGAGACAGTGGGGGTTATACAATGAGCAGTTCTTC	CATSDRRQWGLYNEQFF
.	many	TRBV27	TRBJ1-4	TGTGCCAGCAGCAGCTCCGGGACTTACGGTGAAAAACTGTTTTTT	CASSSSGTYGEKLFF
.	many	TRBV7-9	TRBJ2-1	TGTGCCAGCAGCCTCCGGGGTGTCGATGAGCAGTTCTTC	CASSLRGVDEQFF
.	many	TRBV7-2	TRBJ2-2	TGTGCCAGCAGCTTATTGTCACAGGGCGGGGAGCTGTTTTTT	CASSLLSQGGELFF
.	.	TRBV5-4	TRBJ1-1	TGTGCCAGCAGCTTCTCTGGGGGCATGAACACTGAAGCTTTCTTT	CASSFSGGMNTEAFF
.	.	TRBV2	TRBJ1-1	TGTGCCAGCCTGAACACTGAAGCTTTCTTT	CASLNTEAFF
.	many	TRBV7-2	TRBJ2-7	TGTGCCAGCAGCCTTGGGCCATCCTACGAGCAGTACTTC	CASSLGPSYEQYF
.	.	TRBV7-2	TRBJ2-7	TGTGCCAGCAGCTTAGCGGCGCTCAGCTCCTACGAGCAGTACTTC	CASSLAALSSYEQYF
TRBD2	many	TRBV5-1	TRBJ2-1	TGCGCCAGCAGCCCCTCCCGCGGGAGTATGAAGTTCTTC	CASSPSRGSMKFF
.	.	TRBV7-2	TRBJ2-1	TGTGCCAGCAGCTTGGACTCTAGCAGAAATGAGCAGTTCTTC	CASSLDSSRNEQFF
.	.	TRBV4-2	TRBJ2-7	TGTGCCAGCAGCCCTGACCACTACGAGCAGTACTTC	CASSPDHYEQYF
TRBD1	many	TRBV18	TRBJ1-1	TGTGCCAGCTCAGCAGACAGGGGGCGAACTGAAGCTTTCTTT	CASSADRGRTEAFF
TRBD2	many	TRBV7-2	TRBJ2-1	TGTGCCAGCAGCTTGGGACTAGGGGGGTACAATGAGCAGTTCTTC	CASSLGLGGYNEQFF
TRBD2	few	TRBV7-2	TRBJ2-1	TGTGCCAGCACAACAAGCGGGAGGTCCTACAATGAGCAGTTCTTC	CASTTSGRSYNEQFF
.	few	TRBV21-1	TRBJ2-1	TGTGCCAGCAGCAAAGCCAGACAGGGTCATCGCTACAATGAGCAGTTCTTC	CASSKARQGHRYNEQFF
TRBD2	many	TRBV20-1	TRBJ2-1	TGCAGTGCTAGGGGACTAGCGGGAGGGAGAGGTGAGCAGTTCTTC	CSARGLAGGRGEQFF
TRBD1	many	TRBV20-1	TRBJ2-5	TGCAGTGCTAGAGATTTCCAGGGGGATGCGGAGACCCAGTACTTC	CSARDFQGDAETQYF
TRBD1	many	TRBV2	TRBJ1-4	TGTGCCAGCAGTAGACAGGGGCTGGGTGAAAAACTGTTTTTT	CASSRQGLGEKLFF
TRBD2	few	TRBV28	TRBJ2-7	TGTGCCAGCGGTAGCGGGACTTACGAGCAGTACTTC	CASGSGTYEQYF
.	.	TRBV4-1	TRBJ2-3	TGCGCCAGCAGCCAAGCCGCGGGGATAACTAGCACAGATACGCAGTATTTT	CASSQAAGITSTDTQYF
TRBD1	.	TRBV27	TRBJ2-7	TGTGCCAGCAGTTTATCGCAGGGGGCCCTCTACGAGCAGTACTTC	CASSLSQGALYEQYF
.	many	TRBV20-1	TRBJ1-5	TGCAGTGCTAGAGAGGGTAGTAGCAATCAGCCCCAGCATTTT	CSAREGSSNQPQHF
.	many	TRBV14	TRBJ2-5	TGTGCCAGCAGCCTAAACAGGGCGGTCGGCGAGACCCAGTACTTC	CASSLNRAVGETQYF
.	.	TRBV27	TRBJ2-3	TGTGCCAGCAGTCCAGACTCCAAATCCACAGATACGCAGTATTTT	CASSPDSKSTDTQYF
TRBD2	many	TRBV12-3/TRBV12-4	TRBJ2-3	TGTGCCAGCAGTTTCAATCCAGTCCGAGGACTAGCGGGAAGCACAGATACGCAGTATTTT	CASSFNPVRGLAGSTDTQYF
TRBD2	many	TRBV3-1	TRBJ2-7	TGTGCCAGCAGCCCAATAGCGGGCCCCAACGAGCAGTACTTC	CASSPIAGPNEQYF
TRBD1	few	TRBV3-1	TRBJ2-7	TGTGCCAGCAGCGACCCGGGACAGTCGGAAGAGCAGTACTTC	CASSDPGQSEEQYF
TRBD1	few	TRBV20-1	TRBJ1-1	TGCAGTCACCAAGCCGGGACAGGGGGAACTGAAGCTTTCTTT	CSHQAGTGGTEAFF
.	many	TRBV28	TRBJ1-6	TGTGCCAGCAGTCCCCAGTCTTTCTCCTATAATTCACCCCTCCACTTT	CASSPQSFSYNSPLHF
.	.	TRBV28	TRBJ2-3	TGTGCCAGCAGTCCCGTAGGGGTGGCGCAGTATTTT	CASSPVGVAQYF
.	many	TRBV6-5	TRBJ1-4	TGTGCCAGCAGTTACTCGAGTATACGGGGGCCTAATGAAAAACTGTTTTTT	CASSYSSIRGPNEKLFF
.	few	TRBV7-2	TRBJ2-1	TGTGCCAGCAGTTACGCCTGGGGAGCGGACAATGAGCAGTTCTTC	CASSYAWGADNEQFF
TRBD1	many	TRBV29-1	TRBJ2-7	TGCAGCGGGGGACAGACATACGAGCAGTACTTC	CSGGQTYEQYF